These 2 T cell receptor beta chains share one sample of origin, sequenced in a study of cytomegalovirus exposure and HLA in healthy donors. The PCR ran on 60 Vbeta and 13 Jbeta primers. Clones were sequenced by immunoSEQ multiplex PCR, and TCRdb holds only the in-frame ones, with some missing. The table includes about 150,000 clones, 65% to 75% detected once. Sequencing was carried out using PBMCs. The receptor set was obtained from a man younger than 35 in good health and CMV-seronegative.

The V and J genes are TRBV4-3 and TRBJ2-3; 9 bases are a match to TRBD2. V gave up 4 bases and J gave up 1 base; unmatched junction bases: 3. The CDR3 has 15 amino acids. Germline CDR1 is LGHNA and CDR2 is YSLEER. The DNA for the CDR3 is TGCGCCAGCAGCCGGGCGGGGGGGCGCACAGATACGCAGTATTTT. Amino acids: CASSRAGGRTDTQYF.

This rearrangement joins TRBV7-9 to TRBJ2-7; 7 bases map to TRBD1. CDR1 SEHNR and CDR2 FQNEAQ come from the germline V gene (reference sequence). The CDR3 has 13 amino acids. V lost 5 bases to trimming and J lost 4 bases; unmatched junction nucleotides: 5. The CDR3 nucleotides read TGTGCCAGCAGCCGGGACAGTTCATACGAGCAGTACGTC. It is translated as CASSRDSSYEQYV.